Listed here are 13 T cell receptor beta chains from one sample, sequenced in a study of CD8 T cells in Susac syndrome. With random hexamers, reverse transcription was performed on about 0.5 to 1 ug of RNA. TCRdb independently ran MiXCR on the immunoSEQ multiplex PCR reads; one entry per CDR3 protein. The sample holds 150,000 to 200,000 distinct CDR3 sequences, 94% seen once. Sequencing was performed on CD4+ T cells from PBMCs. These receptors came from a human donor with multiple sclerosis.

The gene calls are TRBV27 and TRBJ1-2; D remains ambiguous. V was shortened by 5 bases and J by 0 bases, with 13 bases between the two germline ends. Germline values: CDR1 MNHEY, CDR2 SMNVEV (reference sequence). There are 15 residues in the CDR3. The CDR3 is CASSPYSAPNYGYTF. As DNA, the CDR3 is TGTGCCAGCAGTCCGTACAGTGCCCCTAACTATGGCTACACCTTC.

The V and J genes are TRBV11-2 and TRBJ2-1; TRBD2 aligns across 7 bases. The germline CDR1 and CDR2 sequences are SGHAT and FQNNGV. The ends lost 5 bases at V and 9 bases at J; junction bases unmatched: 22. This CDR3 has 18 residues. The CDR3 protein is CASSRQREGTNLPPEQFF. CDR3 bases: TGTGCCAGCAGCCGCCAACGTGAGGGGACTAACCTACCCCCTGAGCAGTTCTTC.

The chain uses TRBV3-1 and TRBJ2-3, with D tentatively TRBD2 (6 bases). The V end was cut by 6 bases, the J end by 4 bases, with 17 bases between. The germline V gene has CDR1 LGHDT and CDR2 YNNKEL (reference sequence). CDR3 length: 15 amino acids. The CDR3 bases are TGTGCCAGCAGTACCGGGACTTATAACCCAGATACGCAGTATTTT. It codes for CASSTGTYNPDTQYF.

This chain connects TRBV5-6 to TRBJ2-7, with 8 bases lining up with TRBD2. The V and J ends lost 4 bases and 3 bases, in that order; junction bases with no gene match: 3. The CDR3 totals 13 residues. CDR1 and CDR2 (germline): SGHDT, YYEEEE. The CDR3 nucleotides read TGTGCCAGCAGCCGTAGCGGGATCTACGAGCAGTACTTC. It translates to CASSRSGIYEQYF.

The CDR3 region has the DNA TGCAGTGCTCCCCACAGCGGCTATGGCTACACCTTC. Protein sequence: CSAPHSGYGYTF. The rearrangement links TRBV20-1 to TRBJ1-2; D unresolved. The ends were cut back, 5 bases at V and 4 bases at J, with 11 bases in the middle. The CDR3 covers 12 residues. The germline gives CDR1 DFQATT, CDR2 SNEGSKA (reference sequence).

The genes are TRBV28 and TRBJ1-3; D gene ambiguous. This CDR3 region has 15 residues. The germline CDR1 and CDR2 sequences are MDHEN and SYDVKM. Trimming removed 7 bases from V and 2 bases from J, with 15 bases in between. The CDR3 loop is CASIPASGAGNTIYF. CDR3 bases: TGTGCCAGCATTCCGGCATCAGGAGCTGGAAACACCATATATTTT.

This clonotype was picked up one time. The chain employs TRBV30 and TRBJ1-1, with unresolved D. This CDR3 has 15 amino acids. Germline V lookup: CDR1 GTSNPN, CDR2 SVGIG (reference sequence). Trimming removed 1 base at V and 4 bases at J, with 16 bases between. The CDR3: CAWSGRSASGTEAFF. The DNA of the CDR3 is TGTGCCTGGAGTGGCCGCAGCGCGTCTGGCACTGAAGCTTTCTTT.

The rearrangement uses TRBV7-9 and TRBJ1-1; TRBD1 aligns across 7 bases. The V gene's germline CDR1 is SEHNR and CDR2 FQNEAQ (reference sequence). V lost 5 bases and J lost 6; bases outside the gene matches: 6. The CDR3 is 13 amino acids. Written as DNA, the CDR3 is TGTGCCAGCAGCCCGACAGGGTCGGCTGAAGCTTTCTTT. Residues: CASSPTGSAEAFF.

This clonotype came up once. The rearrangement uses TRBV11-2 and TRBJ2-2; D unclear. CDR1 is SGHAT and CDR2 is FQNNGV in the germline V gene. Between the trimmed V and J ends, which lost 2 bases and 7 bases, there was a span of 8 bases. This CDR3 contains 13 residues. The CDR3 is CASSLRVDGELFF. DNA of the CDR3: TGTGCCAGCAGCTTAAGAGTGGACGGGGAGCTGTTTTTT.

The V and J genes are TRBV12-5 and TRBJ1-5; unclear D gene. The germline V gene has CDR1 LGHNT and CDR2 FRNRAP. The V end was cut by 2 bases, the J end by 3 bases, with 5 bases between. This CDR3 is built from 13 residues. CDR3 DNA sequence: TGTGCTAGTGGTTTGAAGTCCAATCAGCCCCAGCATTTT. Translating it yields CASGLKSNQPQHF.

V is TRBV3-1 and J is TRBJ1-1, with no clear D. The length of the CDR3 is 14 residues. Germline V gene data show CDR1 as LGHDT and CDR2 as YNNKEL (reference sequence). The ends were cut back, 2 bases at V and 0 bases at J, with 7 bases in the middle. CDR3 nucleotide sequence: TGTGCCAGCAGCCAACAGATCATGAACACTGAAGCTTTCTTT. It codes for CASSQQIMNTEAFF.

The genes are TRBV29-1 and TRBJ1-1; D unresolved. The CDR3 is 13 residues long. From germline, CDR1 is SQVTM and CDR2 ANQGSEA. V was pared by 4 bases and J by 1 base, with 10 bases between. Here the CDR3 DNA reads TGCAGCGTTGTGAAGTGGGGGAACACTGAAGCTTTCTTT. Protein product: CSVVKWGNTEAFF.

This chain links TRBV7-2 with TRBJ1-1; D is unresolved. Between the trimmed V and J ends, which lost 4 bases and 3 bases, there was a span of 18 bases. Per the germline V gene, CDR1 is SGHTA and CDR2 is FQGNSA. This CDR3 spans 16 amino acids. The CDR3 loop reads CASSSLGLPKDTEAFF. CDR3 sequence (DNA): TGTGCCAGCAGCTCATTGGGTCTGCCGAAGGACACTGAAGCTTTCTTT.